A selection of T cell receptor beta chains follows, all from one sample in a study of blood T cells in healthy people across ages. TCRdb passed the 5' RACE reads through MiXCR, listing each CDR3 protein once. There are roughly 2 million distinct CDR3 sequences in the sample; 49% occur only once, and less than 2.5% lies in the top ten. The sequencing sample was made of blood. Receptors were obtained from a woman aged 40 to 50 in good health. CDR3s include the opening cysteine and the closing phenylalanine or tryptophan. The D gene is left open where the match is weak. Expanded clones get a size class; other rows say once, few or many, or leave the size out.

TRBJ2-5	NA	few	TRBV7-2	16	CASSLFPGVGQETQYF	TGTGCCAGCAGCTTATTTCCGGGGGTTGGCCAAGAGACCCAGTACTTC
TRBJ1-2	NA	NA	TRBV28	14	CASSAPGPWGGYTF	TGTGCCAGCAGCGCGCCAGGACCGTGGGGTGGCTACACCTTC
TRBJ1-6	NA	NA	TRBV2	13	CASRRQGSSPLHF	TGTGCCAGCAGGAGGCAGGGGAGTTCACCCCTCCACTTT
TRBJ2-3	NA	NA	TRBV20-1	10	CSAPIDTQYF	TGCAGTGCCCCCATTGATACGCAGTATTTT
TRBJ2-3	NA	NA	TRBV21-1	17	CASSGDRNILCTDTQYF	TGTGCCAGCAGCGGGGACAGGAACATCCTTTGCACAGATACGCAGTATTTT
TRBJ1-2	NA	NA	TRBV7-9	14	CASSLTRGVDGYTF	TGTGCCAGCAGCTTAACCCGGGGGGTGGATGGCTACACCTTC
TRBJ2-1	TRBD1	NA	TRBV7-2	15	CASSTRGQGGHEQFF	TGTGCCAGCAGCACGAGGGGACAGGGGGGGCATGAGCAGTTCTTC
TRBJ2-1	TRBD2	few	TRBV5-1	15	CASSGLGGALDEQFF	TGCGCCAGCAGCGGACTCGGGGGGGCCTTAGATGAGCAGTTCTTC
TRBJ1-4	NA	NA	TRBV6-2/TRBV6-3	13	CASTKAGDEKLFF	TGTGCCAGCACCAAGGCAGGGGATGAAAAACTGTTTTTT
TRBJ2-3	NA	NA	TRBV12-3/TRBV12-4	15	CATILWGGLGDTQYF	TGTGCCACCATTCTTTGGGGGGGGCTTGGAGATACGCAGTATTTT
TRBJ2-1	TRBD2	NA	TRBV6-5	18	CASSYSFAGVAGDNEQFF	TGTGCCAGCAGTTACTCGTTTGCTGGTGTAGCGGGGGACAATGAGCAGTTCTTC
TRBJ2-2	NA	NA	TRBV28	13	CASSYGKTGELFF	TGTGCCAGCAGTTATGGGAAAACCGGGGAGCTGTTTTTT
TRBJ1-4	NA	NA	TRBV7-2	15	CASTLGPATNEKLFF	TGTGCCAGCACTCTAGGACCGGCAACTAACGAAAAACTGTTTTTT
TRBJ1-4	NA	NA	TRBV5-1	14	CASSRTDFNEKLFF	TGCGCCAGCAGCCGGACGGATTTTAATGAAAAACTGTTTTTT
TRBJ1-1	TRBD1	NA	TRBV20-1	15	CSAASTGTAPVEAFF	TGCAGTGCTGCCTCCACCGGGACAGCCCCGGTTGAAGCTTTCTTT
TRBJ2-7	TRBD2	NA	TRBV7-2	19	CASSPLGASGGARAYEQYF	TGTGCCAGCAGCCCCCTCGGGGCTAGCGGGGGGGCCAGAGCCTACGAGCAGTACTTC
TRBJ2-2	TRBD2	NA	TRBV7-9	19	CASSFLVGGRGANTGELFF	TGTGCCAGCAGCTTCTTGGTCGGGGGGAGAGGCGCGAACACCGGGGAGCTGTTTTTT
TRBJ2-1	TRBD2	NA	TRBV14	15	CASSQVDGGSYEQFF	TGTGCCAGCAGCCAAGTGGACGGGGGGTCCTACGAGCAGTTCTTC
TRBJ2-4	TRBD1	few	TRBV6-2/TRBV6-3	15	CASSSTGTARYGQYF	TGTGCCAGCAGTTCCACCGGGACAGCTCGCTATGGGCAGTACTTC
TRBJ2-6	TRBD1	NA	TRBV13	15	CASSCRGHGANVLTF	TGTGCCAGCAGCTGCAGGGGGCATGGGGCCAACGTCCTGACTTTC
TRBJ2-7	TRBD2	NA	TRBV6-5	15	CASSYSRQSGGEQYF	TGTGCCAGCAGTTACAGCCGGCAATCGGGGGGCGAGCAGTACTTC
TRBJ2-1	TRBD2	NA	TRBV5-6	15	CANSTGGGSYNEQFF	TGTGCCAACAGTACTGGCGGGGGGTCCTACAATGAGCAGTTCTTC
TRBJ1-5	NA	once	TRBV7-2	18	CASSLVTGGPPFNQPQHF	TGTGCCAGCAGCTTAGTCACGGGGGGTCCCCCTTTCAATCAGCCCCAGCATTTT
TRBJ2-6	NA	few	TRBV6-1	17	CASSPGFGSSGANVLTF	TGTGCCAGCAGTCCGGGGTTCGGGTCCTCTGGGGCCAACGTCCTGACTTTC
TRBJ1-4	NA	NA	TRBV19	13	CASSIRGNEKLFF	TGTGCCAGTAGTATTAGGGGGAATGAAAAACTGTTTTTT
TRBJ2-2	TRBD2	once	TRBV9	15	CASSVSSGQTGELFF	TGTGCCAGCAGCGTTTCTAGCGGGCAGACCGGGGAGCTGTTTTTT
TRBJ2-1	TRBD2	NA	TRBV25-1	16	CASSEASGGIYNEQFF	TGTGCCAGCAGTGAGGCTAGCGGGGGGATCTACAATGAGCAGTTCTTC
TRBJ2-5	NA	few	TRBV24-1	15	CATSDPGPHQETQYF	TGTGCCACCAGTGACCCGGGACCGCACCAAGAGACCCAGTACTTC
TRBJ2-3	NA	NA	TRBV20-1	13	CSAALANTDTQYF	TGCAGTGCAGCACTAGCTAACACAGATACGCAGTATTTT
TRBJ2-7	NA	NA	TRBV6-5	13	CVTTDGSSYEQYF	TGTGTCACAACGGACGGGAGCTCCTACGAGCAGTACTTC
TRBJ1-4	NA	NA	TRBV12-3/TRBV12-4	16	CASRREQVATNEKLFF	TGTGCCAGCAGGCGGGAACAGGTTGCAACTAATGAAAAACTGTTTTTT
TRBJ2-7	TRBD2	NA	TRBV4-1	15	CASSPLLAGSYEQYF	TGCGCCAGCAGCCCCTTACTAGCGGGCTCCTACGAGCAGTACTTC
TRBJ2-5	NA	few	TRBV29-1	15	CSVARGLGHQETQYF	TGCAGCGTAGCCCGAGGACTGGGCCACCAAGAGACCCAGTACTTC
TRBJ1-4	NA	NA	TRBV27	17	CASSLRLSRAPNEKLFF	TGTGCCAGCAGTTTAAGGTTGTCTCGAGCGCCCAATGAAAAACTGTTTTTT
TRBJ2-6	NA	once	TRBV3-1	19	CASSQEGVADRSGANVLTF	TGTGCCAGCAGCCAAGAAGGGGTGGCTGACCGCTCTGGGGCCAACGTCCTGACTTTC
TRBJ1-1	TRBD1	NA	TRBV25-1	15	CASSAHQGARTEAFF	TGTGCCAGCAGTGCTCATCAGGGGGCGAGGACTGAAGCTTTCTTT
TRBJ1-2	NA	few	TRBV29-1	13	CSVRQLLNYGYTF	TGCAGCGTTAGACAGTTGCTTAACTATGGCTACACCTTC
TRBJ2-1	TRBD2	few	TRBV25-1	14	CASKGLGLAGEQFF	TGTGCCAGCAAGGGTCTCGGACTAGCCGGGGAGCAGTTCTTC
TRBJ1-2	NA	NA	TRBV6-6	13	CASSMTGYYGYTF	TGTGCCAGCAGCATGACAGGTTACTATGGCTACACCTTC
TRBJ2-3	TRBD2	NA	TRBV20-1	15	CSANPAGLEVDTQYF	TGCAGTGCTAATCCCGCGGGACTAGAGGTAGATACGCAGTATTTT
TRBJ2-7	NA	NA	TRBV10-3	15	CAGVGDPGRVYEQYF	TGTGCCGGAGTAGGGGACCCCGGACGGGTCTACGAGCAGTACTTC
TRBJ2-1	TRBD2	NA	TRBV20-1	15	CSARDTSGGYNEQFF	TGCAGTGCTAGAGATACCAGCGGGGGGTACAATGAGCAGTTCTTC
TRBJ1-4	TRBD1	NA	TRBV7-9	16	CASSLRPTGENEKLFF	TGTGCCAGCAGCTTACGGCCGACAGGGGAAAATGAAAAACTGTTTTTT
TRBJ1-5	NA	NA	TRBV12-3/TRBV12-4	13	CASRKQDNQPQHF	TGTGCCAGCAGAAAACAGGACAATCAGCCCCAGCATTTT
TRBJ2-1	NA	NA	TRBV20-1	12	CSEGSSYNEQFF	TGCAGTGAGGGGAGCTCCTACAATGAGCAGTTCTTC
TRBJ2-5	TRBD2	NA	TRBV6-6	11	CATRGEETQYF	TGTGCCACCCGGGGGGAAGAGACCCAGTACTTC
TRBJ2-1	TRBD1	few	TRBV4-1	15	CASSQAGQGANEQFF	TGCGCCAGCAGCCAAGCGGGACAGGGGGCTAATGAGCAGTTCTTC
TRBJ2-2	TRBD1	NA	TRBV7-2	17	CASSLGMGRGYIGELFF	TGTGCCAGCAGCTTAGGAATGGGCAGGGGGTATATCGGGGAGCTGTTTTTT
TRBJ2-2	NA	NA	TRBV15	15	CATSRGAGRGGELFF	TGTGCCACCAGCAGAGGAGCAGGGCGCGGCGGGGAGCTGTTTTTT
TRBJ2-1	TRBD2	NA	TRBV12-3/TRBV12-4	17	CASRSTSGGLSYNEQFF	TGTGCCAGCAGATCCACTAGCGGGGGGCTCTCCTACAATGAGCAGTTCTTC
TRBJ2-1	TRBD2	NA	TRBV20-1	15	CSASLTSGGNGEQFF	TGCAGTGCTAGTTTGACTAGCGGGGGAAATGGTGAGCAGTTCTTC
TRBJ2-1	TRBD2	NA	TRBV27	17	CASSGESGGAGINEQFF	TGTGCCAGCAGTGGGGAGAGCGGGGGGGCCGGCATCAATGAGCAGTTCTTC
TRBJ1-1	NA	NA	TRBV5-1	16	CASSLQGRAGNTEAFF	TGCGCCAGCAGCTTGCAGGGGAGGGCTGGGAACACTGAAGCTTTCTTT
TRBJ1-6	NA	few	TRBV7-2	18	CASSLSQYKPSKRSPLHF	TGTGCCAGCAGCTTATCACAGTATAAACCTTCCAAACGGTCACCCCTCCACTTT